Sequencing of this T cell receptor beta chain was carried out in a study of blood T cell repertoires in COVID-19. Study context: Researchers got acute and convalescent COVID-19 samples from the United States, Italy and Spain.

Germline trimming cut 2 bases from V and 2 bases from J; bases unmatched to any gene: 7. Germline V CDR1 and CDR2: GTSNPN, SVGIG (reference sequence). The CDR3 length is 15 residues. As handled by the study authors: Cell counts per sample came from amplifying reference gene primers. TCRdb's table, derived via immunoSEQ multiplex PCR, lists solely in-frame clones and lacks some. The V and J calls and clone size were taken over from that table, and D and trimming were inferred from the DNA. Among about 160,000 clones listed, roughly 91% were seen once. The sequenced sample was peripheral blood. The rearrangement joins TRBV30 to TRBJ2-5; 8 bases line up with TRBD1. This receptor was identified in a man in his late teens or twenties with acute or convalescent COVID-19. The CDR3 loop is CAWSLRTGSQETQYF. CDR3 bases: TGTGCCTGGAGTCTCCGGACAGGGTCTCAAGAGACCCAGTACTTC.